A single sample is the source of the 20 T cell receptor beta chains below, sequenced in a study of T cell changes during pregnancy in multiple sclerosis. Assay used: immunoSEQ multiplex PCR; TCRdb lists only in-frame clones, some missing. Among tens of thousands of clones, over 80% were seen once, and the ten largest hold 3% to 3.5%. The sample here was CD8+ T cells from peripheral blood mononuclear cells, taken in the third trimester of pregnancy. Source of these receptors: a female donor in good health, enrolled as a control in a pregnancy study.

The chain joins TRBV6-5 to TRBJ2-5, with 9 bases aligning to TRBD2. The V gene end was trimmed by 4 bases and the J gene end by 1 base; junction bases not matched to a gene: 4. The germline V gene encodes CDR1 MNHEY and CDR2 SVGAGI. The CDR3 is made up of 15 amino acids. The CDR3: CASSFSGGVQETQYF. In DNA, the CDR3 is TGTGCCAGCAGTTTTAGCGGGGGAGTCCAAGAGACCCAGTACTTC.

This chain joins TRBV4-2 and TRBJ2-2, with D perhaps TRBD1 (5 bases). V gave up 1 base and J gave up 7 bases, with 16 bases separating them. This CDR3 is built from 16 residues. Germline assignment: CDR1 LGHNA and CDR2 YNFKEQ. The CDR3 sequence is CASSQADSALGGELFF. The CDR3 DNA is TGTGCCAGCAGCCAAGCCGACAGCGCCTTGGGCGGGGAGCTGTTTTTT.

This sequence joins TRBV6-1 and TRBJ1-5, with no clear D. Germline CDR1 MNHNS, CDR2 SASEGT. This CDR3 is 14 amino acids long. The V end was cut by 5 bases, the J end by 4 bases, with 12 bases between. CDR3 loop: CASSPGFGNQPQHF. In nucleotides, the CDR3 is TGTGCCAGCAGTCCCGGGTTTGGGAATCAGCCCCAGCATTTT.

The V call is TRBV7-3, the J call TRBJ2-7; 10 nucleotides match TRBD1. Per germline, CDR1 SGHTA and CDR2 FQGTGA. Germline trimming cut 3 bases from V and 5 bases from J; bases unmatched to any gene: 10. CDR3 size: 16 residues. CDR3 sequence reads: CASSLTGQGGSDEQYF. The CDR3 DNA sequence: TGTGCCAGCAGCTTGACCGGACAGGGGGGCTCTGACGAGCAGTACTTC.

The genes are TRBV7-2 and TRBJ1-5; D not certain. This CDR3 contains 14 residues. Germline values: CDR1 SGHTA, CDR2 FQGNSA. Trimming pared 1 base from V and 4 bases from J, leaving 8 bases between. In DNA, the CDR3 is TGTGCCAGCAGCTTAGGGTCAGGTAATCAGCCCCAGCATTTT. The encoded protein is CASSLGSGNQPQHF.

The genes are TRBV7-3 and TRBJ2-2, with D unresolved. Deletions cut 5 bases from V and 5 bases from J, with 6 bases between. This CDR3 contains 12 residues. Looked up from germline, CDR1 is SGHTA and CDR2 is FQGTGA. In DNA, the CDR3 is TGTGCCAGCAGCCCCAGAACCGGGGAGCTGTTTTTT. Protein product: CASSPRTGELFF.

The chain has TRBV7-9 and TRBJ2-1, with D unclear. The CDR3 has 14 residues. With 1 base removed from V and 5 bases from J, the gap between germline ends came to 9 bases. Germline-derived CDR1 and CDR2 are SEHNR and FQNEAQ (reference sequence). In DNA form, the CDR3 reads TGTGCCAGCAGCTTAGACTACGGCCACAATGAGCAGTTCTTC. Translated: CASSLDYGHNEQFF. Supplemented by reference TRBV7-9 and TRBJ2-1, the full variable domain reads DTGVSQNPRHKITKRGQNVTFRCDPISEHNRLYWYRQTLGQGPEFLTYFQNEAQLEKSRLLSDRFSAERPKGSFSTLEIQRTEQGDSAMYLCASSLDYGHNEQFFGPGTRLTVL.

The J gene is TRBJ1-1, the V gene TRBV4-1; D is uncertain. Germline V gene lookup returns CDR1 MGHRA and CDR2 YSYEKL. V lost 4 bases and J lost 1, with 16 bases in between. CDR3 length equals 16 residues. In nucleotides, the CDR3 is TGCGCCAGCAGCCCCACGCGGGCAGACTGGAACACTGAAGCTTTCTTT. This gives the protein CASSPTRADWNTEAFF.

V usage is TRBV4-3 and J usage is TRBJ1-1; maybe TRBD1 (6 bases). Deletions cut 1 base from V and 1 base from J, with 7 bases between. CDR1 and CDR2 from the germline V gene are LGHNA and YSLEER. The CDR3 is 14 residues long. The CDR3 DNA is TGCGCCAGCAGCCAAGGGACAGAGAACACTGAAGCTTTCTTT. Its protein product is CASSQGTENTEAFF.

The gene calls are TRBV5-8 and TRBJ1-2, with 8 bases matching TRBD1. This CDR3 is built from 17 residues. V lost 6 bases to trimming and J lost 4 bases; unmatched junction nucleotides: 17. Germline lookup yields CDR1 SGHTS and CDR2 YDEGEE. The DNA of the CDR3 is TGTGCCAGCACCGGGGACCCGTCAGGGGGCGTGAGCTATGGCTACACCTTC. It encodes CASTGDPSGGVSYGYTF.

V and J are TRBV19 and TRBJ1-1; 7 positions match TRBD1. The CDR3 totals 14 residues. Germline trimming cut 9 bases from V and 5 bases from J; bases unmatched to any gene: 12. Germline CDR1 LNHDA, CDR2 SQIVND (reference sequence). This CDR3 is CASVELQGLTEAFF. The CDR3 DNA follows: TGTGCCAGCGTTGAACTACAGGGGTTGACTGAAGCTTTCTTT.

V is TRBV27 and J is TRBJ2-7; weak D call: TRBD2 (5 bases). Trimming pared 8 bases from V and 3 bases from J, leaving 17 bases between. CDR3 size: 14 residues. Germline-derived CDR1 and CDR2 are MNHEY and SMNVEV (reference sequence). The CDR3: CASGPRIRDYEQYF. The CDR3 DNA reads TGTGCCAGCGGACCAAGAATACGGGACTACGAGCAGTACTTC.

This clone was recorded only once. DNA for the CDR3: TGTGCCACCAGGGGACAGGGCGTTAACTATGGCTACACCTTC. It codes for CATRGQGVNYGYTF. V is TRBV19 and J is TRBJ1-2; 9 bases are shared with TRBD1. The CDR3 contains 14 residues. Germline assignment: CDR1 LNHDA and CDR2 SQIVND (reference sequence). V was clipped by 10 bases and J by 1 base; unmatched bases: 7.

The chain is built from TRBV6-1 and TRBJ1-2; TRBD1 agrees at 7 bases. From germline, CDR1 is MNHNS and CDR2 SASEGT. J gave up 3 bases and V 11 bases, and 6 bases lay outside the gene matches. The length of the CDR3 is 12 residues. CDR3 sequence reads: CAPPQGDYGYTF. DNA for the CDR3: TGTGCCCCCCCCCAGGGGGACTATGGCTACACCTTC.

V usage is TRBV5-6 and J usage is TRBJ2-7; 7 nucleotides match TRBD2. Germline trimming cut 0 bases from V and 4 bases from J; bases unmatched to any gene: 7. Looked up from germline, CDR1 is SGHDT and CDR2 is YYEEEE. The CDR3 spans 15 residues. The CDR3 sequence: CASSLAGGGMYEQYF. CDR3 nucleotide sequence: TGTGCCAGCAGCTTGGCGGGCGGGGGAATGTACGAGCAGTACTTC.

The table lists this clone with a few counts. The V and J genes are TRBV19 and TRBJ1-1; 7 bases are shared with TRBD1. This CDR3 is built from 15 residues. After removal of 5 bases from V and 0 bases from J, the junction contained 6 bases not matched to a gene. CDR1 LNHDA and CDR2 SQIVND come from the germline V gene (reference sequence). The CDR3 bases are TGTGCCAGTAGTTTCCGGGACAGTCTGAACACTGAAGCTTTCTTT. Residues: CASSFRDSLNTEAFF.

V is TRBV27 and J is TRBJ1-1; 8 bases fit TRBD1. With V trimmed by 1 base and J by 4 bases, 14 bases remained unmatched. The germline V gene encodes CDR1 MNHEY and CDR2 SMNVEV (reference sequence). The CDR3 runs 18 residues. This CDR3 is CASSLYSGQVGESTEAFF. In nucleotides, the CDR3 is TGTGCCAGCAGTTTATATTCGGGACAGGTTGGCGAGAGCACTGAAGCTTTCTTT.

V usage is TRBV7-9 and J usage is TRBJ2-1; the D gene is possibly TRBD2 (6 bases). Germline V gene lookup returns CDR1 SEHNR and CDR2 FQNEAQ (reference sequence). V gave up 5 bases and J gave up 2 bases, with 13 bases separating them. The length of the CDR3 is 15 residues. The CDR3 DNA reads TGTGCCAGCAGCCCTCGGGACTTTCCCTACAATGAGCAGTTCTTC. Encoded protein: CASSPRDFPYNEQFF.

CDR3 amino acids: CASSDGAGGPYGYTF. The CDR3 bases are TGTGCCAGCAGTGACGGGGCCGGGGGGCCCTATGGCTACACCTTC. V usage is TRBV6-4 and J usage is TRBJ1-2; D may be TRBD1 (6 bases). The CDR3 has 15 amino acids. Trimming took 2 bases from V and 4 from J, leaving 14 bases between them. Per the germline V gene, CDR1 is MRHNA and CDR2 is SNTAGT.

The chain links TRBV19 to TRBJ1-3, with no clear D. CDR1 is LNHDA and CDR2 is SQIVND in the germline V gene (reference sequence). The V end lost 1 base, the J end lost 4 bases, and 14 bases lay between the germline ends. This CDR3 spans 16 amino acids. CDR3: CASSIGARGFGNTIYF. The CDR3, as DNA: TGTGCCAGTAGTATAGGTGCACGGGGTTTCGGAAACACCATATATTTT.